Many counts were recorded for the clone carrying this T cell receptor (beta chain). The sorted Tregs were CD4+CD25+CD127-/low cells. TCRdb reanalysed the 5' RACE reads using MiXCR and keeps one entry per CDR3 protein. The repertoire has 40,000 to 55,000 distinct CDR3 sequences, 22% of them found once; the top ten carry approximately 4.5%. V gave up 1 base and J gave up 1 base, with 18 bases separating them. From germline, CDR1 is SGHRS and CDR2 YFSETQ. The CDR3 has 17 residues. The J gene is TRBJ2-7, the V gene TRBV5-1; either TRBD1 or TRBD2 may fit D (5 bases each). The receptor was derived from a female donor with breast cancer. The sequenced sample was Tregs sorted from a lymph node. CDR3: CASSLTPWTRTSYEQYF. The CDR3 bases are TGCGCCAGCAGCTTGACTCCCTGGACACGGACTTCCTACGAGCAGTACTTC.